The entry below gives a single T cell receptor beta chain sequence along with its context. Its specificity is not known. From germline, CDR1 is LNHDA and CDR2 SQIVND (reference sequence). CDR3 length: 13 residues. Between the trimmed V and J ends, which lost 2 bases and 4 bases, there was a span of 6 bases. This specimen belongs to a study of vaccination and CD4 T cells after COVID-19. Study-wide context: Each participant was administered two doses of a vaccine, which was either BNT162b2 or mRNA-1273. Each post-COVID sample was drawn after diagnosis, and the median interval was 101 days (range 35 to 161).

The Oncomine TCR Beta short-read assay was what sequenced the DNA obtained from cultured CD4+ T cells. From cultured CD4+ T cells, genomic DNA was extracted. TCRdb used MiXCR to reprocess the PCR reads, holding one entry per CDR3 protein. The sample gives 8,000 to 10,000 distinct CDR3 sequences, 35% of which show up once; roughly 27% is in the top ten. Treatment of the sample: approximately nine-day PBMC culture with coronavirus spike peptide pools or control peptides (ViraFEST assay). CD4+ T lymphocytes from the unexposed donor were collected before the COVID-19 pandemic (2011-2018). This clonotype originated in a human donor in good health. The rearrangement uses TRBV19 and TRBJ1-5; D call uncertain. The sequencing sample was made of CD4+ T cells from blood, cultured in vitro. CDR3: CASSIRLNQPQHF. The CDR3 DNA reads TGTGCCAGTAGTATACGGCTAAATCAGCCCCAGCATTTT.